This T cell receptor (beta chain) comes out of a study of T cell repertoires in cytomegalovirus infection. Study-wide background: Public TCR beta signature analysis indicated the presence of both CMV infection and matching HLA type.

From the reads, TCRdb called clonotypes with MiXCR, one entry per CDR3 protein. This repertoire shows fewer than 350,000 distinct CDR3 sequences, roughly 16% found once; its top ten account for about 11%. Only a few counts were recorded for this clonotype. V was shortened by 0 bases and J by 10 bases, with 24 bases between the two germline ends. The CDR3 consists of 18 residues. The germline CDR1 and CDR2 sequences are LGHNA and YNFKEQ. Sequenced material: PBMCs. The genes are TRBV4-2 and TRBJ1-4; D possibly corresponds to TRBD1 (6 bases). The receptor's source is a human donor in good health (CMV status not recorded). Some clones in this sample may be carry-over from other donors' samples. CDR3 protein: CASSQDSPPWGAEGKLFF. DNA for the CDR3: TGTGCCAGCAGCCAAGATTCTCCCCCTTGGGGGGCGGAGGGAAAACTGTTTTTT.